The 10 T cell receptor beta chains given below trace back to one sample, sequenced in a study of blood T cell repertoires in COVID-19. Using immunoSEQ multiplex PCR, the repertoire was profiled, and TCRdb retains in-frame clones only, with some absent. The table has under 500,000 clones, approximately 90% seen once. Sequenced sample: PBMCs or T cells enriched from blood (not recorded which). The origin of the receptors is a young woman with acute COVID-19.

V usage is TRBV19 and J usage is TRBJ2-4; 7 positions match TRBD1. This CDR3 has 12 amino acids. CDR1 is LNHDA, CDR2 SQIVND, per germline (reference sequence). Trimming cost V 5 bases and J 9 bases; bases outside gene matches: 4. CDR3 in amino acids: CASSSTGAIQYF. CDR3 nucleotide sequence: TGTGCCAGTAGTTCTACAGGGGCCATTCAGTACTTC.

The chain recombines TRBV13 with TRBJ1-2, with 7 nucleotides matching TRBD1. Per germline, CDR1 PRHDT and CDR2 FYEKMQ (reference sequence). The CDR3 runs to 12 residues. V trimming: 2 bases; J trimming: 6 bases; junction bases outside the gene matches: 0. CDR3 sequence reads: CASSLTGDGYTF. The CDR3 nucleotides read TGTGCCAGCAGCTTAACAGGGGATGGCTACACCTTC.

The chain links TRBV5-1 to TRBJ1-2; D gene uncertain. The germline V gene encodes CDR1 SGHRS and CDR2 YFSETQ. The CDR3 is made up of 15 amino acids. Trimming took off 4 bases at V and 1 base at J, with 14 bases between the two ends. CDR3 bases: TGCGCCAGCAGCGAGGGAACCGGGATTAACTATGGCTACACCTTC. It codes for CASSEGTGINYGYTF.

Here the CDR3 reads CAIGQGGYEQYF. The CDR3 DNA sequence: TGTGCCATAGGACAGGGGGGATACGAGCAGTACTTC. The V gene is TRBV15, the J gene TRBJ2-7; 10 bases are a match to TRBD1. The CDR3 runs 12 residues. The germline V gene has CDR1 LNHNV and CDR2 YYDKDF (reference sequence). J was trimmed by 4 bases and V by 10 bases; bases with no gene match: 4.

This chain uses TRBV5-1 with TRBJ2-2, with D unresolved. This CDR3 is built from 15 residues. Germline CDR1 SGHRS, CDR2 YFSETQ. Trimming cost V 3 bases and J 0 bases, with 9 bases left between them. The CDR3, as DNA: TGCGCCAGCAGCTCGACACGAACGAACACCGGGGAGCTGTTTTTT. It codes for CASSSTRTNTGELFF.

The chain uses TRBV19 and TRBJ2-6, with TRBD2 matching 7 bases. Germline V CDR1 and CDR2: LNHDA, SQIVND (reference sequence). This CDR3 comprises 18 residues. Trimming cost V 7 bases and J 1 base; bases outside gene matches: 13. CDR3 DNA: TGTGCCAGTACCCAGGTCGGGGGGTACTATTCTGGGGCCAACGTCCTGACTTTC. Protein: CASTQVGGYYSGANVLTF.

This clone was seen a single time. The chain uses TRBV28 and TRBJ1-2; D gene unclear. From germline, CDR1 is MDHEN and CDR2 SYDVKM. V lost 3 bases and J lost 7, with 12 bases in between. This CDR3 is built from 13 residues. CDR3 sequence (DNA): TGTGCCAGCAGTTTCGTACAGATAAGTGGCTACACCTTC. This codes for CASSFVQISGYTF.

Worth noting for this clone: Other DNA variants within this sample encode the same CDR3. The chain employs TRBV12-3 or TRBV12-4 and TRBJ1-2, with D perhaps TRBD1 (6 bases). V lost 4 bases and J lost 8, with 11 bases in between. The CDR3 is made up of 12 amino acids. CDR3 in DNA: TGTGCCAGCAGTTCGACAGGTTTCGGCTACACCTTC. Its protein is CASSSTGFGYTF.

DNA for the CDR3: TGCGCCAGCAGCCATGGAGACAGCTATGGCTACACCTTC. Translated, it gives CASSHGDSYGYTF. The rearrangement joins TRBV4-1 to TRBJ1-2, with D tentatively TRBD1 (5 bases). Between the trimmed V and J ends, which lost 3 bases and 4 bases, there was a span of 9 bases. Germline assignment: CDR1 MGHRA and CDR2 YSYEKL. This CDR3 has 13 residues.

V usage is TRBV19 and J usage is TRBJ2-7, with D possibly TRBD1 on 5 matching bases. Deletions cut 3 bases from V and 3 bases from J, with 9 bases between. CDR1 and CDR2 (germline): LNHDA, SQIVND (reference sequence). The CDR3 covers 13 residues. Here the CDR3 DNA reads TGTGCCAGTAGTATGGGGCACTTCTACGAGCAGTACTTC. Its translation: CASSMGHFYEQYF.